These 11 T cell receptor beta chains came from one sample sequenced in a study of CD8+ T cells in alopecia areata. Extraction of RNA preceded its reverse transcription into cDNA, which served as the sequencing template. Sequenced by immunoSEQ multiplex PCR; TCRdb stores in-frame clones only, minus some. The sample holds some 3,200 clones, and no clone turns up only once. Time point meaning: mouse skin 3 weeks after grafting. The sample here was skin, taken at week 3. The receptors derive from a C3H/HeJ mouse with alopecia areata. MHC haplotype of the strain: H2-k.

Relative to its sample, this clone is medium-sized (0.01 to 0.1%). The genes and germline here are from mouse. The read is 4 residues too short to cover the CDR3 end, so that end is filled in from the germline J gene. This chain links TRBV1 with TRBJ2-1; D gene ambiguous. CDR3 length equals 11 residues. The germline gives CDR1 NSQYPW, CDR2 LRSPGD (reference sequence). The CDR3: CTCSAGAEQFF. The DNA read from the CDR3 is TGCACCTGCAGTGCAGGGGCT.

At least ten counts were recorded for this clone. Each gene name is a mouse one. The read halts 4 residues ahead of the CDR3 end, with the missing end drawn from the germline J gene. This sequence joins TRBV13-1 and TRBJ2-4; D gene ambiguous. This CDR3 region has 14 residues. V was trimmed by 1 base and J by 0 bases, leaving 6 bases between them. Germline values: CDR1 NSHNY, CDR2 SYGAGN. CDR3 DNA (partial): TGTGCCAGCAGTGATTTACAGAGTCAAAAC. Its protein is CASSDLQSQN. The whole CDR3 reads CASSDLQSQNTLYF.

Within the sample, this clone is medium-sized (0.01 to 0.1%). Genes here carry mouse names. The read ends 4 residues before the CDR3 terminus; that terminus is restored from the germline J gene. This CDR3 is also generated by other DNA sequences in the sample. The rearrangement links TRBV5 to TRBJ2-1, with a possible D match to TRBD2 (6 bases). Germline V gene sequence: CDR1 LGHNA, CDR2 YNLKQL (reference sequence). The CDR3 sequence is 14 residues long. Trimming took off 0 bases at V and 3 bases at J, with 6 bases between the two ends. The DNA read from the CDR3 is TGTGCCAGCAGCCAAGACTGGGGCTATGCT. Its protein is CASSQDWGYA. The full CDR3 sequence reads CASSQDWGYAEQFF.

This clone is judged large. Here the gene names and germline are mouse. The DNA ends 4 residues before the CDR3 does, and the rest of the CDR3 is filled in from the germline J gene. V gene TRBV13-3 combines with J gene TRBJ1-2; 11 bases are shared with TRBD1. CDR1 and CDR2 from the germline V gene are NNHDY and SYVADS. The junction had 3 bases not matched to a gene; V was cut back by 2 bases and J by 0 bases. The CDR3 totals 16 residues. The sequenced CDR3 bases are TGTGCCAGCAGTGACCCGGGACAGGGGGCAAACTCC. This encodes CASSDPGQGANS. The full CDR3 protein is CASSDPGQGANSDYTF.

This clone was detected only a few times. A much more abundant neighbour one base away suggests this may be a read error. Mouse germline and gene names are used. The missing CDR3 end, 4 residues past where the read stops, is filled in from the germline J gene. Other nucleotide sequences in the sample specify the same CDR3. The chain couples TRBV13-1 to TRBJ1-2; 8 bases align to TRBD1. The trim removed 3 bases at V and 4 bases at J, leaving 2 bases unmatched. The CDR3 is made up of 13 amino acids. Per germline, CDR1 NSHNY and CDR2 SYGAGN. CDR3 DNA (partial): TGTGCCAGCAGTGGGACAGGGAGCTCC. Its translation: CASSGTGSS. The whole CDR3 is CASSGTGSSDYTF.

There are a few counts of this clone. Mouse gene names and germline throughout. The observed sequence ends 4 residues before the CDR3 terminus, with the missing tail filled in from the germline J gene. V is TRBV29 and J is TRBJ2-4; 9 bases align to TRBD1. V lost 4 bases and J lost 0; bases outside the gene matches: 8. Germline loops: CDR1 MSHET, CDR2 SYDVDS. The CDR3 has 17 amino acids. Incomplete CDR3 DNA: TGTGCTAGCAGTTCCCTCACAGGGGGCTCTAGTCAAAAC. Protein product: CASSSLTGGSSQN. The entire CDR3 is CASSSLTGGSSQNTLYF.

Judged by abundance, this clone is medium-sized. Mouse names are used for the genes. The read terminates 4 residues ahead of where the CDR3 ends, so the germline J gene completes it. The rearrangement joins TRBV5 to TRBJ2-3, with D uncertain. The CDR3 sequence is 15 residues long. The germline V gene encodes CDR1 LGHNA and CDR2 YNLKQL (reference sequence). V was cut by 0 bases and J by 0 bases, with 7 bases left in between. The CDR3 DNA, read in part, is TGTGCCAGCAGCCAAGAGGCAGGAAGTGCAGAA. Its protein is CASSQEAGSAE. The entire CDR3 protein reads CASSQEAGSAETLYF.

Points on this clone: Gene names and germline match the mouse. The read terminates 4 residues before the CDR3 end, so the remaining end is supplied by the germline J gene. V gene TRBV29 combines with J gene TRBJ2-7; 11 nucleotides match TRBD2. The CDR3 extends over 14 amino acids. Germline assignment: CDR1 MSHET and CDR2 SYDVDS. The CDR3 sequence is CASSFRDWGYEQYF. The sequenced part of the CDR3 DNA is TGTGCTAGCAGTTTCAGGGACTGGGGGTAT.

Within the sample, this clone is large. Genes and germline come from the mouse. The DNA ends 4 residues before the CDR3 does, and the rest of the CDR3 is filled in from the germline J gene. This chain uses TRBV17 with TRBJ2-5, with a weak D call TRBD2 (6 bases). V was trimmed by 6 bases and J by 0 bases, leaving 10 bases between them. This CDR3 region has 14 residues. Germline V gene data show CDR1 as MNHDT and CDR2 as YYDKIL. CDR3 DNA, as far as it was read: TGTGCTAGCAGCTGGGGCCTTAACCAAGAC. Its translation: CASSWGLNQD. The whole CDR3 is CASSWGLNQDTQYF.

In this sample, this clone is medium-sized. The gene names given are mouse names. The CDR3 goes on 4 residues after the read ends, and that part is filled in from the germline J gene. The chain couples TRBV13-3 to TRBJ2-3, with D possibly matching TRBD2 (6 bases). The germline CDR1 and CDR2 sequences are NNHDY and SYVADS. The CDR3 spans 15 residues. V lost 1 base, J lost 0 bases, and 9 bases lay in between. CDR3 bases read: TGTGCCAGCAGTGATCTGGGGCCTAGTGCAGAA. This encodes CASSDLGPSAE. The full CDR3 protein reads CASSDLGPSAETLYF.

For this clone: These gene names are mouse names. Sequencing ends 4 residues short of the CDR3 end; the germline J gene provides the rest. The chain is built from TRBV13-2 and TRBJ1-1; D perhaps matches TRBD1 (6 bases). This CDR3 comprises 15 residues. Germline V lookup: CDR1 NNHNN, CDR2 SYGAGS (reference sequence). V was shortened by 3 bases and J by 0 bases, with 12 bases between the two germline ends. The DNA read from the CDR3 is TGTGCCAGCGGTGGGCGGGACATTGCAAACACA. Protein sequence: CASGGRDIANT. The entire CDR3 protein reads CASGGRDIANTEVFF.